This passage covers 2 T cell receptor beta chains from one sample sequenced in a study of cytomegalovirus exposure and HLA in healthy donors. Amplification used 60 Vbeta primers and 13 Jbeta primers. The method was immunoSEQ multiplex PCR; TCRdb's version includes in-frame clones alone and lacks a portion of them. Here the sample spans 100,000 to 150,000 clones, roughly 80% being singletons. The sequenced sample consisted of PBMCs. The receptors originated from a male donor in good health and CMV-seronegative.

This clone has a handful of counts. The rearrangement links TRBV28 to TRBJ1-1; possibly TRBD1 for D (5 bases). CDR1 is MDHEN and CDR2 is SYDVKM in the germline V gene. V shed 11 bases and J shed 4 bases, with 11 bases lying between them. The CDR3 is made up of 11 amino acids. The CDR3 DNA reads TGTGCCTGCCGGCAGGGCACTGAAGCTTTCTTT. It translates to CACRQGTEAFF.

V usage is TRBV10-3 and J usage is TRBJ2-5; D unclear. The last part of the DNA fits TRBJ2-7 better; the J call may be wrong. The CDR3 runs to 13 residues. Per the germline V gene, CDR1 is ENHRY and CDR2 is SYGVKD. The CDR3 spells CAIKETQSYEQYF. The CDR3 DNA is TGTGCCATCAAGGAGACTCAGTCCTACGAGCAGTACTTC.